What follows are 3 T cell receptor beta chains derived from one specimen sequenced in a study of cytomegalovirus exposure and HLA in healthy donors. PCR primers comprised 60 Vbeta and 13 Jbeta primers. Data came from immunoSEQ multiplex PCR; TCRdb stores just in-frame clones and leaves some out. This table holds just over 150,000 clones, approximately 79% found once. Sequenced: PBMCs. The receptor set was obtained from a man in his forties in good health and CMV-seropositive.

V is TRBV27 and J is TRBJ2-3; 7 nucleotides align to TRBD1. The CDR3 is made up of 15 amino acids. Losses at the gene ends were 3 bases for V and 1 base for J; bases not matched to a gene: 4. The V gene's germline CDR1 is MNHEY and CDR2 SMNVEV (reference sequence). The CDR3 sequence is CASSFDRVGTDTQYF. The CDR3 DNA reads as TGTGCCAGCAGTTTTGACAGGGTCGGCACAGATACGCAGTATTTT.

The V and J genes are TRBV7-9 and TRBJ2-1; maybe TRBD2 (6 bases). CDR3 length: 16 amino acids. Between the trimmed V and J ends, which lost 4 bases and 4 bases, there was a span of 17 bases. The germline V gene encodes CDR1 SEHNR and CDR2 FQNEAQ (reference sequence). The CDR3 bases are TGTGCCAGCAGCTCGGACGGGAGTCGGACTTACAATGAGCAGTTCTTC. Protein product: CASSSDGSRTYNEQFF.

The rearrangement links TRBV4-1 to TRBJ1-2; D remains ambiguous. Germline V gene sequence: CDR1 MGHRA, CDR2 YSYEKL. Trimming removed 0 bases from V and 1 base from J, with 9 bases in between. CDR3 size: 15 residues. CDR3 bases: TGCGCCAGCAGCCAAGATCACCAGCGTAACTATGGCTACACCTTC. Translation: CASSQDHQRNYGYTF.